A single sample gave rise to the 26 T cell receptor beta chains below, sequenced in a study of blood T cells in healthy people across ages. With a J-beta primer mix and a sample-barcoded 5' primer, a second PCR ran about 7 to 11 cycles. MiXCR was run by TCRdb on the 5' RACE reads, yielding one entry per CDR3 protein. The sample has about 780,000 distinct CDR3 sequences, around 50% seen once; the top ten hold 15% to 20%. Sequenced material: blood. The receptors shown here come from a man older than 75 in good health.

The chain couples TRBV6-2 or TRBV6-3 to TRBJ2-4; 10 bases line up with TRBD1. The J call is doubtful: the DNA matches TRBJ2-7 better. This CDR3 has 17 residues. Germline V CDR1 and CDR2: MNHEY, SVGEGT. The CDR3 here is CASSYDMDRGYDYEQYF. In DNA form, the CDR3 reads TGTGCCAGCAGTTACGACATGGACAGGGGGTACGACTACGAGCAGTACTTC.

This chain's CDR3 is CASSLWTSGTNTQYF. CDR3 sequence (DNA): TGTGCCAGCAGCTTATGGACTAGTGGGACGAATACCCAGTACTTC. The gene calls are TRBV7-2 and TRBJ2-7, with 7 bases lining up with TRBD2. Unmatched junction bases numbered 14, after V lost 2 bases and J lost 10 bases. Germline loops: CDR1 SGHTA, CDR2 FQGNSA. This CDR3 comprises 15 residues.

The CDR3 DNA is TGCAGTGCTAGAGATCGGGTGGGGGTAGGGAACATTCAGTACTTC. Translation gives CSARDRVGVGNIQYF. The chain employs TRBV20-1 and TRBJ2-4; the D gene could be TRBD1 or TRBD2 (5 bases each). Trimming took off 0 bases at V and 7 bases at J, with 16 bases between the two ends. CDR3 length: 15 residues. Germline assignment: CDR1 DFQATT and CDR2 SNEGSKA (reference sequence).

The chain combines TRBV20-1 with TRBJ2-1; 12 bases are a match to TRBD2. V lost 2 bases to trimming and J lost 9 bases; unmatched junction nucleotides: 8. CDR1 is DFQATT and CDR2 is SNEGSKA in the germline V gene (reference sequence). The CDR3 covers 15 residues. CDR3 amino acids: CSARTELAGGGEQFF. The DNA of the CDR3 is TGCAGTGCTAGAACAGAACTAGCGGGAGGAGGTGAGCAGTTCTTC.

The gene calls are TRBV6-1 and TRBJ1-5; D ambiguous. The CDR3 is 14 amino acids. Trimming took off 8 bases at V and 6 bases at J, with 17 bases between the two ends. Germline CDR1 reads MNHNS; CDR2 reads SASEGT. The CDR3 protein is CASGEGRVFQPQHF. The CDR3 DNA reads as TGTGCCAGCGGGGAAGGAAGAGTTTTTCAGCCCCAGCATTTT.

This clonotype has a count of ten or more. Written as DNA, the CDR3 is TGCGCCAGCAGGGATACAGGGGGCCCAGATACGCAGTATTTT. Protein sequence: CASRDTGGPDTQYF. The rearrangement uses TRBV10-2 and TRBJ2-3; 9 bases align to TRBD1. CDR1 is WSHSY and CDR2 is SAAADI in the germline V gene. V lost 6 bases and J lost 4; bases outside the gene matches: 5. There are 14 residues in the CDR3.

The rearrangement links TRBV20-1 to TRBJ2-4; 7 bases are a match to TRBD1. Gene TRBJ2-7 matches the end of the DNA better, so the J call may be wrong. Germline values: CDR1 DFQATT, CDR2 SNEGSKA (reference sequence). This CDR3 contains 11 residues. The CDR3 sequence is CSANRGYEQYF. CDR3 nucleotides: TGCAGTGCTAACAGGGGATACGAGCAGTACTTC.

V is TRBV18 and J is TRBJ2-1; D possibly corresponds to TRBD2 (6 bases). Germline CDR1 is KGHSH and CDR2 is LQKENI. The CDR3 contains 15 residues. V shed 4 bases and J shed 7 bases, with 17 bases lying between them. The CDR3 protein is CASSQLPSAENEQFF. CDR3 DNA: TGTGCCAGCTCACAGTTGCCTAGCGCAGAAAATGAGCAGTTCTTC.

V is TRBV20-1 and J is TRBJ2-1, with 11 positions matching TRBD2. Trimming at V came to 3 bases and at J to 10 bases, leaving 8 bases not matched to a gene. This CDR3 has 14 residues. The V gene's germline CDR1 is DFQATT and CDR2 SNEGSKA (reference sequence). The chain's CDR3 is CSASGLAGRSEQFF. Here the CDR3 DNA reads TGCAGTGCTAGCGGACTAGCGGGTCGATCGGAGCAGTTCTTC.

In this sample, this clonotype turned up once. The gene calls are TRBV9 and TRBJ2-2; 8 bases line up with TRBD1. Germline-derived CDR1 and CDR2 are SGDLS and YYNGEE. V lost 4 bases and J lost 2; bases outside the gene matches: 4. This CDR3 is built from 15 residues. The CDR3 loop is CASSPRGPNTGELFF. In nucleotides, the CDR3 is TGTGCCAGCAGCCCCAGGGGGCCCAACACCGGGGAGCTGTTTTTT.

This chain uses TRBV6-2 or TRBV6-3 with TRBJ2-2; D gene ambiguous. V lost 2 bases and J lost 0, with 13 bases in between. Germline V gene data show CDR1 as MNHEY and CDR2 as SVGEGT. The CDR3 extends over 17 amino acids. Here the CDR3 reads CASSYGPLIANTGELFF. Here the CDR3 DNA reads TGTGCCAGCAGTTACGGGCCACTAATCGCGAACACCGGGGAGCTGTTTTTT.

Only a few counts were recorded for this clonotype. The CDR3 coding sequence is TGTGCCAGCAGCTTAGAAGGGGAGTTGCAGTTCTTC. It yields the protein CASSLEGELQFF. The chain has TRBV7-2 and TRBJ2-1; D possibly matches TRBD1 or TRBD2 (5 bases each). Trimming cost V 1 base and J 12 bases, with 10 bases left between them. The germline gives CDR1 SGHTA, CDR2 FQGNSA. The CDR3 totals 12 residues. The whole variable domain, filled in from reference TRBV7-2 and TRBJ2-1, reads GAGVSQSPSNKVTEKGKDVELRCDPISGHTALYWYRQSLGQGLEFLIYFQGNSAPDKSGLPSDRFSAERTGGSVSTLTIQRTQQEDSAVYLCASSLEGELQFFGPGTRLTVL.

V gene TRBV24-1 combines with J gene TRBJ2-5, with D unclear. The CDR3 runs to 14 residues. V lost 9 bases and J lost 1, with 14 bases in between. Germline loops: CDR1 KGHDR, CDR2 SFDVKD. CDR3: CATSSGRTQETQYF. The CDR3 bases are TGTGCCACCTCCTCCGGACGCACCCAAGAGACCCAGTACTTC.

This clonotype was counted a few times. The CDR3, as DNA: TGTGCCACCTCGGCGGGCTTAGGCTACACCTTC. Protein: CATSAGLGYTF. This rearrangement joins TRBV25-1 to TRBJ1-2, with unresolved D. Between the trimmed V and J ends, which lost 10 bases and 8 bases, there was a span of 14 bases. The CDR3 loop spans 11 amino acids. CDR1 is MGHDK and CDR2 is SYGVNS in the germline V gene.

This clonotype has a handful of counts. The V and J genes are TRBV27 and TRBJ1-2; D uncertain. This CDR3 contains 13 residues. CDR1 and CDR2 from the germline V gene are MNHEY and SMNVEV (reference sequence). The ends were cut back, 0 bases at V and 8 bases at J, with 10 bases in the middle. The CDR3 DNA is TGTGCCAGCAGTTTATCGCCCGGGTTCGGCTACACCTTC. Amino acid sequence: CASSLSPGFGYTF.

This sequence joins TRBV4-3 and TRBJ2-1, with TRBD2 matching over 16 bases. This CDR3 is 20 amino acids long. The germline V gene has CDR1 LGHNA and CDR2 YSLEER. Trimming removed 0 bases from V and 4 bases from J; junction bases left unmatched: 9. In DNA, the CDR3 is TGCGCCAGCAGCCAAGAACGAGGGACTAGCGGGAGGGCCATATACAATGAGCAGTTCTTC. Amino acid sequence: CASSQERGTSGRAIYNEQFF.

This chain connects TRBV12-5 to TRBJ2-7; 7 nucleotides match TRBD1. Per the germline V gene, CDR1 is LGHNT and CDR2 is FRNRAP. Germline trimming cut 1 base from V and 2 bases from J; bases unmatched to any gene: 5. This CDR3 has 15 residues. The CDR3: CASGLADRYAYEQYF. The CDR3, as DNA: TGTGCTAGTGGTTTGGCGGACAGGTATGCCTACGAGCAGTACTTC.

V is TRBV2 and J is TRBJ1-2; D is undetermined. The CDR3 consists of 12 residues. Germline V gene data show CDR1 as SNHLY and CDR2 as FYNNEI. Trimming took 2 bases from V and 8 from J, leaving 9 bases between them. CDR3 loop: CASSEWSAGYTF. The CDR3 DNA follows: TGTGCCAGCAGTGAATGGTCCGCAGGCTACACCTTC.

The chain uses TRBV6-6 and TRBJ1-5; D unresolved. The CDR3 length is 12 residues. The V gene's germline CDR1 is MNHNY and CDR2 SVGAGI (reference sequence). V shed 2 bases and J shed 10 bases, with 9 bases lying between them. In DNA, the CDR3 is TGTGCCAGCAGTTACCAGCGCGCACCCCAGCATTTT. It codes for CASSYQRAPQHF.

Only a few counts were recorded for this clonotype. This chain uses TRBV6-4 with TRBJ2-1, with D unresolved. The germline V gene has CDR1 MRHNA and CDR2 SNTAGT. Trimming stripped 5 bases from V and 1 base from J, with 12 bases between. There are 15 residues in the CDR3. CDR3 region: CASSLGSASYNEQFF. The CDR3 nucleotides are TGTGCCAGCAGTCTCGGGTCCGCTTCCTACAATGAGCAGTTCTTC.

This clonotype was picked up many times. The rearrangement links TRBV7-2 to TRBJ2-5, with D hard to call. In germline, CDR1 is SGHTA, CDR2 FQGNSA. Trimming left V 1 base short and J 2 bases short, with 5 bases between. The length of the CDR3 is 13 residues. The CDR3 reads CASSLGFQETQYF. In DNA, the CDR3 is TGTGCCAGCAGCTTAGGGTTTCAAGAGACCCAGTACTTC.

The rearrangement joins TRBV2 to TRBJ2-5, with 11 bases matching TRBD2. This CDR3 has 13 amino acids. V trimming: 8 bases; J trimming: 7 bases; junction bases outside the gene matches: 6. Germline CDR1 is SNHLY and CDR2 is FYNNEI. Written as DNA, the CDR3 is TGTGCCAGCTGGGGACTAGCGGACTCGACCCAGTACTTC. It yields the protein CASWGLADSTQYF.

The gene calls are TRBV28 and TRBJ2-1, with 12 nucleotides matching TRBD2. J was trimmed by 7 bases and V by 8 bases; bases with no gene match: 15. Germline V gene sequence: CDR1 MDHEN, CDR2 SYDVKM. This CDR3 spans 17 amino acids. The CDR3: CASVAQGLAGTGNEQFF. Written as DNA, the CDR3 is TGTGCCAGCGTCGCCCAAGGACTAGCGGGAACTGGGAATGAGCAGTTCTTC.

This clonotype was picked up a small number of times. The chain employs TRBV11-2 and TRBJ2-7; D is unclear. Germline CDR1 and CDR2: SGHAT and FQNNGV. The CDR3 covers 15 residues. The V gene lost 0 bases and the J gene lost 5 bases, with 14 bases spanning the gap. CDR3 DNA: TGTGCCAGCAGCTTAGAACGCGGAACCTTCGACGAGCAGTACTTC. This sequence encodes CASSLERGTFDEQYF. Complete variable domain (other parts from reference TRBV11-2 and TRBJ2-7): EAGVAQSPRYKIIEKRQSVAFWCNPISGHATLYWYQQILGQGPKLLIQFQNNGVVDDSQLPKDRFSAERLKGVDSTLKIQPAKLEDSAVYLCASSLERGTFDEQYFGPGTRLTVT.

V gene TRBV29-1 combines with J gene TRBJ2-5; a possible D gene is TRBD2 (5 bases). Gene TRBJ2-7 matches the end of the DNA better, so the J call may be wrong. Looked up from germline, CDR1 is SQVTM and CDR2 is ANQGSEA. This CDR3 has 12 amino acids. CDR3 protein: CSAWGGGYEQYF. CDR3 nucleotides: TGCAGCGCGTGGGGTGGAGGCTACGAGCAGTACTTC.

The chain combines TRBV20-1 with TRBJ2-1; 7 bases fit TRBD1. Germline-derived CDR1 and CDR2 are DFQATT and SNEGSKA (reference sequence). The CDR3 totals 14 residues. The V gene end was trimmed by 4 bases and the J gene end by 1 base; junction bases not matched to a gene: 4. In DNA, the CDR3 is TGCAGTGCTACAGGACAGGCATCCTACAATGAGCAGTTCTTC. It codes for CSATGQASYNEQFF.